This TCR beta chain was sequenced during a study of Graves' ophthalmopathy and Graves' hyperthyroidism. Study-wide results and limits: A majority of expanded thyroid clonotypes exceeding 0.001 frequency were likewise present in blood.

RNA transcripts were the source from which TCR beta CDR3 regions were amplified. Scientists carried out first-round RT-PCR using HTBI primers and then a second-round multiplex PCR. MiXCR was run by TCRdb on the multiplex PCR reads, yielding one entry per CDR3 protein. This sample has about 500,000 distinct CDR3 sequences; roughly an eighth occur once, and the top ten carry around 9.8%. Enrollment excluded any patients with other autoimmune diseases, uncontrolled infections, pregnancy or lactation. This clonotype was found many times. Its specificity is not known. This CDR3 is built from 12 residues. Germline CDR1 and CDR2: SQVTM and ANQGSEA. Trimming removed 0 bases from V and 5 bases from J, with 8 bases in between.

The J gene is TRBJ2-7, the V gene TRBV29-1; possibly TRBD1 or TRBD2 for D (6 bases each). The sequence derives from a woman aged 30 to 39 with Graves' ophthalmopathy. The sequenced sample was blood. CDR3 sequence reads: CSVEDRGDEQYF. CDR3 DNA: TGCAGCGTTGAAGATAGGGGGGACGAGCAGTACTTC.